The 2 T cell receptor beta chains listed next were all sequenced from one sample in a study of Graves' ophthalmopathy and Graves' hyperthyroidism. As the template, RNA transcripts were used to amplify TCR beta CDR3 regions. The first-round RT-PCR employed HTBI primers together with the Qiagen OneStep RT-PCR kit. A multiplex PCR was then performed as the second round. TCRdb called the multiplex PCR reads again in MiXCR, with one record for every CDR3 protein. This sample has fewer than 350,000 distinct CDR3 sequences; about a sixth occur once, and the top ten carry 12%. Input material: peripheral blood. Source of these receptors: an adult man with Graves' ophthalmopathy.

At least ten counts were recorded for this clonotype. The chain is built from TRBV30 and TRBJ2-5, with a possible D match to TRBD2 (6 bases). Germline V gene data show CDR1 as GTSNPN and CDR2 as SVGIG (reference sequence). Trimming took off 1 base at V and 3 bases at J, with 12 bases between the two ends. CDR3 length equals 14 residues. CDR3: CAWSGKGGEETQYF. The CDR3, as DNA: TGTGCCTGGAGTGGGAAGGGAGGAGAAGAGACCCAGTACTTC.

The chain has TRBV28 and TRBJ2-7; unclear D gene. V was cut by 6 bases and J by 7 bases, with 10 bases left in between. The CDR3 length is 11 residues. Per germline, CDR1 MDHEN and CDR2 SYDVKM. CDR3 loop: CASSLKFEQYF. The CDR3 nucleotides are TGTGCCAGCAGCCTTAAATTTGAGCAGTACTTC.